The 24 T cell receptor beta chains given below trace back to one sample, sequenced in a study of blood T cell repertoires in COVID-19. Assay: immunoSEQ multiplex PCR; the TCRdb copy retains only in-frame clones and omits some. In the table there are roughly 60,000 clones, about 77% of which are singletons. Input material: peripheral blood. Every receptor here comes from a human donor in a cohort sampled during active COVID-19.

This chain connects TRBV5-6 to TRBJ2-2; 7 positions match TRBD1. Germline trimming cut 0 bases from V and 2 bases from J; bases unmatched to any gene: 4. Germline V gene data show CDR1 as SGHDT and CDR2 as YYEEEE. This CDR3 is built from 16 residues. CDR3 protein: CASSLVPGGNTGELFF. The CDR3 coding sequence is TGTGCCAGCAGCTTGGTTCCAGGGGGAAACACCGGGGAGCTGTTTTTT.

The chain carries TRBV11-3 and TRBJ1-5, with TRBD1 matching over 7 bases. J was trimmed by 0 bases and V by 5 bases; bases with no gene match: 4. The CDR3 runs to 15 residues. Germline CDR1 and CDR2: SGHNT and YENEEA. The CDR3: CASSPDRISNQPQHF. The CDR3 nucleotides are TGTGCCAGCAGCCCGGACAGGATTAGCAATCAGCCCCAGCATTTT.

This clone has just a few counts. The rearrangement uses TRBV30 and TRBJ1-3; D possibly corresponds to TRBD1 (6 bases). The CDR3 contains 16 residues. Germline assignment: CDR1 GTSNPN and CDR2 SVGIG (reference sequence). Trimming stripped 3 bases from V and 3 bases from J, with 18 bases between. The CDR3 region has the DNA TGTGCCTGGAGCAGGGGACCACCAGCAGGTGGAAACACCATATATTTT. It codes for CAWSRGPPAGGNTIYF.

This chain joins TRBV9 and TRBJ1-3, with D perhaps matching TRBD1 (5 bases). Trimming shortened V by 0 bases and J by 1 base, and 5 bases separated the two germline ends. The germline gives CDR1 SGDLS, CDR2 YYNGEE. The CDR3 length is 14 residues. DNA of the CDR3: TGTGCCAGCAGCGTAGAGGGGTCTGGAAACACCATATATTTT. Its protein product is CASSVEGSGNTIYF.

This clone was seen once. This specimen includes other DNA sequences encoding the same CDR3. This sequence joins TRBV27 and TRBJ2-7; maybe TRBD2 (6 bases). The germline V and J ends were trimmed by 5 bases and 1 base, with 9 bases remaining between them. This CDR3 comprises 13 residues. Germline values: CDR1 MNHEY, CDR2 SMNVEV (reference sequence). The CDR3 here is CASSLRGSYEQYF. The CDR3 DNA is TGTGCCAGCAGTCTCCGGGGGTCCTACGAGCAGTACTTC.

The chain joins TRBV9 to TRBJ2-3; a weak D match, TRBD1 (7 bases). V lost 0 bases, J lost 6 bases, and 17 bases lay in between. Germline-derived CDR1 and CDR2 are SGDLS and YYNGEE. The CDR3 runs 16 residues. The CDR3 here is CASSVAGRGESDTQYF. DNA of the CDR3: TGTGCCAGCAGCGTAGCTGGCAGGGGGGAGTCGGATACGCAGTATTTT.

The chain is built from TRBV7-2 and TRBJ1-1, with D possibly being TRBD1 (5 bases). Germline V gives CDR1 SGHTA, CDR2 FQGNSA. Between the trimmed V and J ends, which lost 5 bases and 5 bases, there was a span of 12 bases. The CDR3 length is 13 residues. The CDR3, as DNA: TGTGCCAGCAGCCTCTCCCGGGGGACTGAAGCTTTCTTT. Translating it yields CASSLSRGTEAFF. Full variable domain (missing parts from reference TRBV7-2 and TRBJ1-1): GAGVSQSPSNKVTEKGKDVELRCDPISGHTALYWYRQSLGQGLEFLIYFQGNSAPDKSGLPSDRFSAERTGGSVSTLTIQRTQQEDSAVYLCASSLSRGTEAFFGQGTRLTVV.

This chain joins TRBV19 and TRBJ2-3, with 15 positions matching TRBD2. CDR3 length: 17 amino acids. The ends lost 10 bases at V and 5 bases at J; junction bases unmatched: 13. Germline V gene data show CDR1 as LNHDA and CDR2 as SQIVND (reference sequence). Written as DNA, the CDR3 is TGTGCCACAAGGACTAGCGGGAGGGCCAGGGGAAGAGATACGCAGTATTTT. It translates to CATRTSGRARGRDTQYF.

The chain is built from TRBV6-5 and TRBJ2-3; TRBD2 agrees at 8 bases. Germline values: CDR1 MNHEY, CDR2 SVGAGI. Trimming cost V 5 bases and J 2 bases; bases outside gene matches: 6. CDR3 length: 15 residues. Written as DNA, the CDR3 is TGTGCCAGCAGTCAATTAGCGGGGTCCACAGATACGCAGTATTTT. Protein sequence: CASSQLAGSTDTQYF.

The chain employs TRBV5-6 and TRBJ1-5; 8 bases fit TRBD1. Trimming removed 4 bases from V and 9 bases from J; junction bases left unmatched: 6. This CDR3 has 13 residues. Germline CDR1 is SGHDT and CDR2 is YYEEEE. This chain's CDR3 is CASSDRGKGPQHF. The CDR3 coding sequence is TGTGCCAGCAGCGACAGGGGTAAGGGGCCCCAGCATTTT.

CDR3 nucleotide sequence: TGTGCCAGCAGTCGGACAGGGGGAAACGGCGAGCAGTACTTC. This encodes CASSRTGGNGEQYF. The chain carries TRBV5-4 and TRBJ2-7; 10 bases agree with TRBD1. Looked up from germline, CDR1 is SGHNT and CDR2 is YYREEE (reference sequence). J was trimmed by 6 bases and V by 5 bases; bases with no gene match: 8. The CDR3 contains 14 residues.

This chain joins TRBV2 and TRBJ2-1, with 10 bases that match TRBD1. Losses at the gene ends were 6 bases for V and 4 bases for J; bases not matched to a gene: 6. The CDR3 length is 15 residues. Germline-derived CDR1 and CDR2 are SNHLY and FYNNEI. In DNA, the CDR3 is TGTGCCAGCAGCCTCGACAGGGGGCCTTACAATGAGCAGTTCTTC. It codes for CASSLDRGPYNEQFF.

There are a few counts of this clone. The CDR3 spells CASSTRTGKNTGELFF. The CDR3 region has the DNA TGTGCCAGCAGCACCAGGACAGGAAAGAACACCGGGGAGCTGTTTTTT. The rearrangement joins TRBV11-3 to TRBJ2-2; the match to TRBD1 covers 7 bases. The germline gives CDR1 SGHNT, CDR2 YENEEA. The CDR3 sequence is 16 residues long. V was pared by 5 bases and J by 1 base, with 7 bases of the junction left unmatched. The full variable domain, completed using reference TRBV11-3 and TRBJ2-2, is EAGVVQSPRYKIIEKKQPVAFWCNPISGHNTLYWYLQNLGQGPELLIRYENEEAVDDSQLPKDRFSAERLKGVDSTLKIQPAELGDSAVYLCASSTRTGKNTGELFFGEGSRLTVL.

V usage is TRBV2 and J usage is TRBJ2-1, with 10 bases matching TRBD1. Germline V gene data show CDR1 as SNHLY and CDR2 as FYNNEI. The CDR3 is made up of 14 amino acids. Trimming took 10 bases from V and 8 from J; bases not matched to a gene: 11. CDR3 sequence: CATLSGTGVHEQFF. The CDR3 nucleotides are TGTGCCACCCTCTCCGGGACAGGGGTCCATGAGCAGTTCTTC. The full variable domain, in which reference TRBV2 and TRBJ2-1 provide the parts outside the CDR3, is EPEVTQTPSHQVTQMGQEVILRCVPISNHLYFYWYRQILGQKVEFLVSFYNNEISEKSEIFDDQFSVERPDGSNFTLKIRSTKLEDSAMYFCATLSGTGVHEQFFGPGTRLTVL.

The chain has TRBV4-3 and TRBJ1-3, with D perhaps matching TRBD1 (6 bases). Between the trimmed V and J ends, which lost 1 base and 1 base, there was a span of 17 bases. The CDR3 loop spans 18 amino acids. Germline loops: CDR1 LGHNA, CDR2 YSLEER. In DNA, the CDR3 is TGCGCCAGCAGCCAAGCTGCCCAGGGGTTGTTATCTGGAAACACCATATATTTT. Amino acids: CASSQAAQGLLSGNTIYF.

This chain uses TRBV5-4 with TRBJ2-2; 10 bases match TRBD1. The length of the CDR3 is 16 residues. J lost 1 base, V lost 4 bases, and 4 bases had no gene match. Germline V gene data show CDR1 as SGHNT and CDR2 as YYREEE (reference sequence). The CDR3 sequence: CASSLGQGMNTGELFF. CDR3 sequence (DNA): TGTGCCAGCAGCCTGGGACAGGGGATGAACACCGGGGAGCTGTTTTTT. The whole variable domain, remainder taken from reference TRBV5-4 and TRBJ2-2, is ETGVTQSPTHLIKTRGQQVTLRCSSQSGHNTVSWYQQALGQGPQFIFQYYREEENGRGNFPPRFSGLQFPNYSSELNVNALELDDSALYLCASSLGQGMNTGELFFGEGSRLTVL.

About this clone: The CDR3 carries no conserved terminal phenylalanine or tryptophan, so it likely arises from a read error. Because the CDR3's place on the DNA is in doubt, the DNA is left out and the CDR3 is given as listed by TCRdb. The rearrangement uses TRBV27 and TRBJ1-1; the table's D gene call, TRBD1, was not cross checked with the DNA. Both ends counted, the CDR3 spans 11 residues. The V gene's germline CDR1 is MNHEY and CDR2 SMNVEV (reference sequence). The CDR3 region is CATRYRGCPVT.

This clone came up a few times. The rearrangement joins TRBV5-1 to TRBJ2-7; TRBD2 might be the D (6 bases). There are 16 residues in the CDR3. Germline assignment: CDR1 SGHRS and CDR2 YFSETQ. V was trimmed by 0 bases and J by 6 bases, leaving 19 bases between them. The CDR3 loop reads CASSLGRGGTSFEQYF. Written as DNA, the CDR3 is TGCGCCAGCAGCTTGGGAAGGGGCGGGACTTCATTCGAGCAGTACTTC.

This chain connects TRBV28 to TRBJ1-6; 8 bases map to TRBD1. The CDR3 is 14 amino acids. Germline V gene lookup returns CDR1 MDHEN and CDR2 SYDVKM. Germline trimming cut 7 bases from V and 9 bases from J; bases unmatched to any gene: 8. CDR3 amino acids: CASTPGQGGSPLHF. The CDR3 DNA reads as TGTGCCAGCACCCCCGGACAGGGCGGTTCACCCCTCCACTTT. The variable domain in full, completed from reference TRBV28 and TRBJ1-6, reads DVKVTQSSRYLVKRTGEKVFLECVQDMDHENMFWYRQDPGLGLRLIYFSYDVKMKEKGDIPEGYSVSREKKERFSLILESASTNQTSMYLCASTPGQGGSPLHFGNGTRLTVT.

The chain links TRBV15 to TRBJ2-5; 11 nucleotides line up with TRBD2. Germline lookup yields CDR1 LNHNV and CDR2 YYDKDF (reference sequence). This CDR3 region has 14 residues. J lost 4 bases, V lost 4 bases, and 2 bases had no gene match. The CDR3 DNA sequence: TGTGCCACCAGCATACTAGCGGGAGCAGAGACCCAGTACTTC. It is translated as CATSILAGAETQYF.

The chain carries TRBV21-1 and TRBJ2-2; the DNA was not used to check the table's D call, TRBD2. TRBV21-1 is noted as a pseudogene. The CDR3 is 16 amino acids. CDR3 bases: TGTGCCAGCAGCCTCCTGGGGAGGGGGGGCACCGGGGAGCTGTTTTTT. Its protein is CASSLLGRGGTGELFF.

The gene calls are TRBV12-3 or TRBV12-4 and TRBJ2-1; TRBD2 aligns across 10 bases. The trim removed 8 bases at V and 7 bases at J, leaving 5 bases unmatched. This CDR3 spans 13 amino acids. The CDR3 here is CASSSGGKNEQFF. The CDR3 coding sequence is TGTGCCAGCTCTAGCGGGGGTAAGAATGAGCAGTTCTTC.

The CDR3 DNA is TGTGCCACCAGCATGGGGGCGGGAGGGCCCGGCAATGAGCAGTTCTTC. Translated: CATSMGAGGPGNEQFF. The rearrangement joins TRBV15 to TRBJ2-1; 9 positions agree with TRBD2. The V segment lost 4 bases and the J segment 6 bases; nucleotides outside the gene matches: 10. CDR3 length: 16 residues. CDR1 is LNHNV, CDR2 YYDKDF, per germline (reference sequence). Together with reference TRBV15 and TRBJ2-1, the CDR3 gives the full variable domain: DAMVIQNPRYQVTQFGKPVTLSCSQTLNHNVMYWYQQKSSQAPKLLFHYYDKDFNNEADTPDNFQSRRPNTSFCFLDIRSPGLGDTAMYLCATSMGAGGPGNEQFFGPGTRLTVL.

V usage is TRBV24-1 and J usage is TRBJ2-1; D may be TRBD1 (5 bases). V lost 2 bases and J lost 13, with 11 bases in between. The CDR3 sequence is 12 residues long. CDR1 and CDR2 from the germline V gene are KGHDR and SFDVKD. CDR3 in DNA: TGTGCCACCAGTGATTCCTCGCAGGGTCAGTTCTTC. This codes for CATSDSSQGQFF.